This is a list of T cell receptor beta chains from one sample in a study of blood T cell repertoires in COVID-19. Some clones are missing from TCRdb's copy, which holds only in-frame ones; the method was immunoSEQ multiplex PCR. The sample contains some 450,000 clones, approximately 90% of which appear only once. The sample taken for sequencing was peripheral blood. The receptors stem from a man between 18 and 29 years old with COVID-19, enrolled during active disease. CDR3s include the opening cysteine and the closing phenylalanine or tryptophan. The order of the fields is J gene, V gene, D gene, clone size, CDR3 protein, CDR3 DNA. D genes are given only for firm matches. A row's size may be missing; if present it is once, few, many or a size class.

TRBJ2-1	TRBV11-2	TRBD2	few	CASSLYGGARNEQFF	TGTGCCAGCAGCTTATACGGGGGGGCACGGAATGAGCAGTTCTTC
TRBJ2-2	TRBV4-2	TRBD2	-	CASLGTTTGELFF	TGTGCCAGTCTCGGGACTACCACCGGGGAGCTGTTTTTT
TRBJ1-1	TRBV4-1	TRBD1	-	CASSQGTGWRNTEAFF	TGCGCCAGCAGCCAAGGGACAGGGTGGCGGAACACTGAAGCTTTCTTT
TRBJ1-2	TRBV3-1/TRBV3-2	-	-	CASSQGQINYGYTF	TGTGCCAGCAGCCAAGGACAGATTAACTATGGCTACACCTTC
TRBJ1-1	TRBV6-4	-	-	CASSEQVGTEAFF	TGTGCCAGCAGTGAACAGGTTGGCACTGAAGCTTTCTTT
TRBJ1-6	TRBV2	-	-	CASTDRSSYNSPLHF	TGTGCCAGCACAGACAGGAGCTCCTATAATTCACCCCTCCACTTT
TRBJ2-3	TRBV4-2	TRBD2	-	CASSQVPTSGTGDTQYF	TGTGCCAGCAGCCAAGTACCGACTAGCGGGACGGGAGATACGCAGTATTTT
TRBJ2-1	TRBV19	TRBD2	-	CASSQLAGGEHEQFF	TGTGCCAGTAGTCAACTAGCGGGAGGCGAGCATGAGCAGTTCTTC
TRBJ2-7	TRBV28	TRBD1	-	CASSRQGALYEQYF	TGTGCCAGCAGTCGACAGGGGGCTCTCTACGAGCAGTACTTC
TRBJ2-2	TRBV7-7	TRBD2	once	CASSLEAGGTGELFF	TGTGCCAGCAGCTTGGAGGCGGGGGGAACCGGGGAGCTGTTTTTT
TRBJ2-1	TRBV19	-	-	CASSSDPRYNEQFF	TGTGCCAGTAGTAGTGACCCTAGGTACAATGAGCAGTTCTTC
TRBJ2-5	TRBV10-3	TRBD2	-	CAISGLAGGQETQYF	TGTGCCATCAGTGGACTAGCGGGGGGGCAAGAGACCCAGTACTTC
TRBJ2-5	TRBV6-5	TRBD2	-	CASSLLARETQYF	TGTGCCAGCAGTTTACTAGCGCGGGAGACCCAGTACTTC
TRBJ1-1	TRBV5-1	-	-	CASRYPGRTEAFF	TGCGCCAGCAGGTATCCGGGGAGGACTGAAGCTTTCTTT
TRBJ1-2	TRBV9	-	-	CASSPERDYGYTF	TGTGCCAGCAGCCCAGAGAGGGACTATGGCTACACCTTC
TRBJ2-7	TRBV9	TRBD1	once	CASSVGTGDYEQYF	TGTGCCAGCAGCGTTGGGACAGGGGACTACGAGCAGTACTTC
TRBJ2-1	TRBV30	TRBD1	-	CAWGTGGFDEQFF	TGTGCCTGGGGGACAGGGGGATTCGATGAGCAGTTCTTC
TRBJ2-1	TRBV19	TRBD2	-	CASSMAGGSYNEQFF	TGTGCCAGTAGTATGGCGGGAGGTTCCTACAATGAGCAGTTCTTC
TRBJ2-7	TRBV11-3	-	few	CASSPRGYEQYF	TGTGCCAGCAGCCCCCGGGGCTACGAGCAGTACTTC
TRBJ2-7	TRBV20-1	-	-	CSARGRREQYF	TGCAGTGCTAGGGGCCGGCGCGAGCAGTACTTC
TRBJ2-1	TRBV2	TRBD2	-	CASRSTSGIDNEQFF	TGTGCCAGCAGGTCTACTAGCGGCATTGACAATGAGCAGTTCTTC
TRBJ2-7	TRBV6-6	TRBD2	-	CASRNPSGSYEQYF	TGTGCCAGCAGAAATCCTAGCGGCTCCTACGAGCAGTACTTC
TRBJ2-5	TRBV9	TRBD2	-	CASSRTSGSRGETQYF	TGTGCCAGCAGCCGGACTAGCGGGAGTAGGGGAGAGACCCAGTACTTC
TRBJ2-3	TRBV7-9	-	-	CASSLAGASNTDTQYF	TGTGCCAGCAGCTTAGCGGGAGCATCCAACACAGATACGCAGTATTTT
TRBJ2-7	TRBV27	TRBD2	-	CASSPRGSGSYEQYF	TGTGCCAGCAGTCCCCGGGGAAGCGGGAGCTACGAGCAGTACTTC
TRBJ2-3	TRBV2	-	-	CASSEPANSTDTQYF	TGTGCCAGCAGTGAACCAGCGAACAGCACAGATACGCAGTATTTT
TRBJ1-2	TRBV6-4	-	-	CAGDEVTGSDGYTF	TGTGCCGGAGACGAGGTTACAGGAAGCGATGGCTACACCTTC
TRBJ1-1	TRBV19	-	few	CASSRPGVNTEAFF	TGTGCCAGTAGTAGACCAGGGGTGAACACTGAAGCTTTCTTT
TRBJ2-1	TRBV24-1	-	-	CATSDSARDYNEQFF	TGTGCCACCAGTGATTCCGCCCGGGACTACAATGAGCAGTTCTTC
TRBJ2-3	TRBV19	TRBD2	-	CASSISGGGDGDTQYF	TGTGCCAGTAGTATATCTGGCGGGGGAGATGGAGATACGCAGTATTTT
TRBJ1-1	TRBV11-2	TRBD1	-	CASSLRGQGGRWRDTEAFF	TGTGCCAGCAGCTTAAGGGGACAGGGGGGACGCTGGCGGGACACTGAAGCTTTCTTT